This T cell receptor beta chain is drawn from a study of blood T cell repertoires in COVID-19. Study at large: The samples span acute and convalescent COVID-19 from the United States, Italy and Spain.

J gave up 5 bases and V 2 bases, and 4 bases lay outside the gene matches. Germline V gene lookup returns CDR1 MNHEY and CDR2 SVGEGT. The CDR3 is 15 residues long. This clone occurred a few times. Methods used by the authors: Estimation of nucleated cell counts was performed using reference gene primer amplification. Clones were sequenced by immunoSEQ multiplex PCR, and TCRdb holds only the in-frame ones, with some missing. V and J calls and clone size follow that table, whereas D and trimming were derived from the DNA. The table has some 38,000 clones, approximately 69% seen once; the top ten hold more than 9%.

Sequenced: peripheral blood. This TCR was sampled from a man between 65 and 85 years old with COVID-19, enrolled during active disease. This sequence joins TRBV6-2 or TRBV6-3 and TRBJ1-1; 11 bases fit TRBD1. CDR3 region: CASSYRGTGGTEAFF. The DNA of the CDR3 is TGTGCCAGCAGTTACCGGGGGACAGGGGGAACTGAAGCTTTCTTT.